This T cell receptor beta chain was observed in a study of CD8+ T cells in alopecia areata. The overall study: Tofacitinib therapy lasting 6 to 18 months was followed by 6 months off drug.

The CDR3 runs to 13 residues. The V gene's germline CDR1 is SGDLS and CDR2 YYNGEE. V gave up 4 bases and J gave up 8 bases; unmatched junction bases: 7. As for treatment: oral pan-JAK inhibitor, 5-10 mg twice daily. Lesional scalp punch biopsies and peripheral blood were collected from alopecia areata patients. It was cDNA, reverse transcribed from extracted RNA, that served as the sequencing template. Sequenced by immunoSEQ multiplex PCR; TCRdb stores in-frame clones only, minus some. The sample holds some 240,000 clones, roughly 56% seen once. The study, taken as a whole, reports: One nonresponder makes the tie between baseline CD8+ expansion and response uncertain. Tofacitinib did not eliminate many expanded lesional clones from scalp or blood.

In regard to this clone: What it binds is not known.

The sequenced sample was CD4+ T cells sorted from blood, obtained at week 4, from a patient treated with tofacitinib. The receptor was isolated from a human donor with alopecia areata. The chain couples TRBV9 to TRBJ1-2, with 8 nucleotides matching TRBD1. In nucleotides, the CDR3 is TGTGCCAGCAGCCCCCTGACAGGGGAGGGCTACACCTTC. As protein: CASSPLTGEGYTF.